Presented here are 18 T cell receptor beta chains from one specimen sequenced in a study of shared clonotypes between healthy human individuals. The assay was immunoSEQ multiplex PCR, and TCRdb's table has in-frame clones only and misses some. The data hold fewer than 1.8 million clones, with 98% observed a single time. Sequenced input: naive CD4+ T cells sorted from blood. Subset here: CD45RA+ positively selected. All receptors derive from a man aged 25-45 years in good health.

The chain recombines TRBV6-5 with TRBJ1-2; maybe TRBD1 (6 bases). Looked up from germline, CDR1 is MNHEY and CDR2 is SVGAGI. Trimming stripped 6 bases from V and 4 bases from J, with 9 bases between. CDR3 size: 12 residues. This CDR3 is CASRDRSYGYTF. CDR3 in DNA: TGTGCCAGCAGAGACAGGAGCTATGGCTACACCTTC.

V gene TRBV27 combines with J gene TRBJ2-6; 9 positions match TRBD1. The CDR3 extends over 19 amino acids. V gave up 4 bases and J gave up 0 bases; unmatched junction bases: 10. Per the germline V gene, CDR1 is MNHEY and CDR2 is SMNVEV (reference sequence). The CDR3 DNA follows: TGTGCCAGCAGTTCTGAATGGAGGACAGGGGTCTCTGGGGCCAACGTCCTGACTTTC. Residues: CASSSEWRTGVSGANVLTF.

The V and J genes are TRBV9 and TRBJ1-1; no clear D. The CDR3 loop spans 18 amino acids. Germline-derived CDR1 and CDR2 are SGDLS and YYNGEE. Deletions cut 0 bases from V and 1 base from J, with 19 bases between. The CDR3 DNA follows: TGTGCCAGCAGCGTAGTGTCCAGAGTCGTTGGCACGAACACTGAAGCTTTCTTT. Its translation is CASSVVSRVVGTNTEAFF.

The V and J genes are TRBV6-6 and TRBJ2-7; 7 nucleotides agree with TRBD2. Trimming cost V 5 bases and J 0 bases; bases outside gene matches: 10. Looked up from germline, CDR1 is MNHNY and CDR2 is SVGAGI (reference sequence). The CDR3 sequence is 16 residues long. CDR3 amino acids: CASSGPREGSSYEQYF. The DNA for the CDR3 is TGTGCCAGCAGTGGCCCGAGGGAGGGAAGCTCCTACGAGCAGTACTTC.

The chain links TRBV5-6 to TRBJ2-3; TRBD2 matches at 11 bases. Germline lookup yields CDR1 SGHDT and CDR2 YYEEEE. J was trimmed by 4 bases and V by 3 bases; bases with no gene match: 7. The CDR3 extends over 16 amino acids. The CDR3 here is CASSSEALAGADTQYF. Here the CDR3 DNA reads TGTGCCAGCAGCTCAGAAGCACTAGCGGGAGCAGATACGCAGTATTTT.

Notes on this clone: This CDR3 is also generated by other DNA sequences in the sample. J is TRBJ2-1 and V is TRBV5-1; TRBD2 is a possible D gene (6 bases). Germline V lookup: CDR1 SGHRS, CDR2 YFSETQ. Trimming left V 2 bases short and J 0 bases short, with 9 bases between. CDR3 length: 15 amino acids. CDR3 DNA sequence: TGCGCCAGCAGCTTTAGCGGAAGCTCCTACAATGAGCAGTTCTTC. Translating gives CASSFSGSSYNEQFF.

V gene TRBV28 combines with J gene TRBJ2-7, with 7 bases that match TRBD1. Trimming at V came to 6 bases and at J to 4 bases, leaving 12 bases not matched to a gene. The CDR3 runs 15 residues. Germline V CDR1 and CDR2: MDHEN, SYDVKM. CDR3 coding DNA: TGTGCCAGCAGCCCAGCGACAGGGTTGGCGTACGAGCAGTACTTC. It is translated as CASSPATGLAYEQYF.

The chain joins TRBV14 to TRBJ2-2; tentative D call: TRBD2 (5 bases). Trimming took off 7 bases at V and 2 bases at J, with 11 bases between the two ends. This CDR3 is built from 14 residues. Per germline, CDR1 SGHDN and CDR2 FVKESK. The CDR3 DNA follows: TGTGCCAGCACTAAAGGACTTAACACCGGGGAGCTGTTTTTT. Translated: CASTKGLNTGELFF.

This sequence joins TRBV7-2 and TRBJ1-2, with D perhaps TRBD1 (5 bases). The CDR3 runs 15 residues. Germline V CDR1 and CDR2: SGHTA, FQGNSA. Trimming took off 2 bases at V and 7 bases at J, with 17 bases between the two ends. CDR3 sequence reads: CASSLRGTPGGGYTF. The CDR3, as DNA: TGTGCCAGCAGCTTACGCGGGACTCCAGGAGGTGGCTACACCTTC. Complete variable domain (other parts from reference TRBV7-2 and TRBJ1-2): GAGVSQSPSNKVTEKGKDVELRCDPISGHTALYWYRQSLGQGLEFLIYFQGNSAPDKSGLPSDRFSAERTGGSVSTLTIQRTQQEDSAVYLCASSLRGTPGGGYTFGSGTRLTVV.

The rearrangement joins TRBV9 to TRBJ2-3; D possibly corresponds to TRBD1 (5 bases). With 0 bases removed from V and 1 base from J, the gap between germline ends came to 15 bases. This CDR3 is built from 17 residues. In germline, CDR1 is SGDLS, CDR2 YYNGEE. CDR3: CASSVARVDTGTDTQYF. For the CDR3, the DNA is TGTGCCAGCAGCGTAGCTCGCGTGGACACCGGCACAGATACGCAGTATTTT.

The chain recombines TRBV5-4 with TRBJ2-6; D gene uncertain. Germline V lookup: CDR1 SGHNT, CDR2 YYREEE (reference sequence). The CDR3 spans 20 residues. V lost 0 bases and J 0 bases, leaving 19 bases between the germline ends. The CDR3 here is CASSLDGISRLRSGANVLTF. The CDR3 DNA reads as TGTGCCAGCAGCTTGGACGGAATATCAAGGCTTCGCTCTGGGGCCAACGTCCTGACTTTC.

With regard to this clone: Other DNA sequences of this sample code for an identical CDR3. The chain recombines TRBV7-3 with TRBJ2-7; 11 positions match TRBD2. Germline V lookup: CDR1 SGHTA, CDR2 FQGTGA. The CDR3 consists of 14 residues. J lost 2 bases, V lost 5 bases, and 2 bases had no gene match. The CDR3 nucleotides are TGTGCCAGCAGCCTAGCGGGAGGACCCTACGAGCAGTACTTC. Translated: CASSLAGGPYEQYF.

This clone was picked up one time. Other DNA sequences in the same sample also yield this CDR3. CDR3 loop: CASSLGQETQYF. The CDR3, as DNA: TGTGCCAGCAGCTTAGGCCAAGAGACCCAGTACTTC. V gene TRBV11-2 combines with J gene TRBJ2-5; no clear D. The V gene lost 1 base and the J gene lost 1 base, with 1 base spanning the gap. The CDR3 contains 12 residues. CDR1 SGHAT and CDR2 FQNNGV come from the germline V gene.

The J gene is TRBJ1-2, the V gene TRBV5-4; possibly TRBD1 for D (5 bases). The ends were cut back, 5 bases at V and 2 bases at J, with 13 bases in the middle. Germline assignment: CDR1 SGHNT and CDR2 YYREEE (reference sequence). CDR3 size: 14 residues. Here the CDR3 DNA reads TGTGCCAGCAGAAAGGCGGGGGGAAACTATGGCTACACCTTC. Residues: CASRKAGGNYGYTF. Full variable domain (outside the CDR3, taken from reference TRBV5-4 and TRBJ1-2): ETGVTQSPTHLIKTRGQQVTLRCSSQSGHNTVSWYQQALGQGPQFIFQYYREEENGRGNFPPRFSGLQFPNYSSELNVNALELDDSALYLCASRKAGGNYGYTFGSGTRLTVV.

The chain employs TRBV4-1 and TRBJ1-1; D is undetermined. The germline V gene encodes CDR1 MGHRA and CDR2 YSYEKL. V was cut by 3 bases and J by 1 base, with 12 bases left in between. The CDR3 is 15 amino acids. This CDR3 is CASSQEGRKNTEAFF. In nucleotides, the CDR3 is TGCGCCAGCAGCCAGGAAGGACGGAAGAACACTGAAGCTTTCTTT.

This chain links TRBV5-6 with TRBJ2-3; D is perhaps TRBD2 (5 bases). The ends were cut back, 1 base at V and 6 bases at J, with 18 bases in the middle. The germline V gene encodes CDR1 SGHDT and CDR2 YYEEEE. The CDR3 runs 16 residues. The chain's CDR3 is CASSLRLAKRRDTQYF. Here the CDR3 DNA reads TGTGCCAGCAGCTTGAGGCTAGCCAAACGTCGGGATACGCAGTATTTT.

The chain is built from TRBV7-2 and TRBJ2-2; no clear D gene. The V and J ends lost 0 bases and 4 bases respectively, with 6 bases between them. Germline assignment: CDR1 SGHTA and CDR2 FQGNSA. The CDR3 consists of 14 residues. The CDR3 DNA is TGTGCCAGCAGCTTAGCGTCTTTCACCGGGGAGCTGTTTTTT. The encoded protein is CASSLASFTGELFF.

The chain uses TRBV19 and TRBJ1-5; no clear D gene. The CDR3 runs to 16 residues. The germline V gene has CDR1 LNHDA and CDR2 SQIVND (reference sequence). Trimming took 5 bases from V and 3 from J, leaving 17 bases between them. The CDR3 sequence is CASSPRNRNYNQPQHF. The DNA for the CDR3 is TGTGCCAGTAGTCCCCGCAACAGAAACTACAATCAGCCCCAGCATTTT. Based on the CDR3 plus reference TRBV19 and TRBJ1-5, the full variable domain is DGGITQSPKYLFRKEGQNVTLSCEQNLNHDAMYWYRQDPGQGLRLIYYSQIVNDFQKGDIAEGYSVSREKKESFPLTVTSAQKNPTAFYLCASSPRNRNYNQPQHFGDGTRLSIL.